The 23 T cell receptor beta chains below come from one sample, sequenced in a study of cytomegalovirus exposure and HLA in healthy donors. Primers included in the PCR were 60 Vbeta and 13 Jbeta primers. Sequencing was performed with immunoSEQ multiplex PCR; in TCRdb, only in-frame clones are kept and a portion is missing. The sample holds 80,000 to 95,000 clones. The material sequenced was PBMCs. The receptors derive from a middle-aged man in good health and CMV-seropositive.

This chain links TRBV5-6 with TRBJ2-6; D unclear. This CDR3 spans 13 amino acids. Germline V gene sequence: CDR1 SGHDT, CDR2 YYEEEE. Trimming removed 6 bases at V and 1 base at J, with 5 bases between. CDR3 coding DNA: TGTGCCAGCATTTTATCTGGGGCCAACGTCCTGACTTTC. The encoded protein is CASILSGANVLTF. Using reference TRBV5-6 and TRBJ2-6 for the parts outside the CDR3, the full variable domain is DAGVTQSPTHLIKTRGQQVTLRCSPKSGHDTVSWYQQALGQGPQFIFQYYEEEERQRGNFPDRFSGHQFPNYSSELNVNALLLGDSALYLCASILSGANVLTFGAGSRLTVL.

The rearrangement links TRBV18 to TRBJ1-3; D is unclear. Germline V gene lookup returns CDR1 KGHSH and CDR2 LQKENI. Trimming removed 4 bases at V and 0 bases at J, with 13 bases between. This CDR3 comprises 16 residues. DNA for the CDR3: TGTGCCAGCTCACTTACCCAGCGGGCCTCTGGAAACACCATATATTTT. Its translation: CASSLTQRASGNTIYF.

The chain uses TRBV7-8 and TRBJ1-2; 8 bases match TRBD1. V shed 5 bases and J 4 bases; nucleotides not matched to a gene: 6. The CDR3 length is 14 residues. Germline values: CDR1 SGHVS, CDR2 FQNEAQ. DNA for the CDR3: TGTGCCAGCAGCGCGGACAGGGTTGGCTATGGCTACACCTTC. Protein: CASSADRVGYGYTF.

This chain links TRBV9 with TRBJ2-3; tentatively, D is TRBD2 (7 bases). The V end lost 0 bases, the J end lost 3 bases, and 20 bases lay between the germline ends. Germline assignment: CDR1 SGDLS and CDR2 YYNGEE. The CDR3 sequence is 18 residues long. The CDR3 coding sequence is TGTGCCAGCAGCGTAGGTCTAGCGGTCCCTAGGGGGACAGATACGCAGTATTTT. Protein: CASSVGLAVPRGTDTQYF.

The rearrangement links TRBV6-6 to TRBJ2-7; 10 positions match TRBD2. The CDR3 spans 16 residues. The ends lost 4 bases at V and 4 bases at J; junction bases unmatched: 10. From germline, CDR1 is MNHNY and CDR2 SVGAGI (reference sequence). Written as DNA, the CDR3 is TGTGCCAGCAGTTCCATATCTCTAGCGGGAGTGTACGAGCAGTACTTC. Its translation is CASSSISLAGVYEQYF.

The rearrangement links TRBV7-7 to TRBJ2-7; D possibly corresponds to TRBD1 (5 bases). The CDR3 is 13 amino acids. Germline V gene lookup returns CDR1 SSHAT and CDR2 FNYEAQ (reference sequence). CDR3 amino acids: CASRQDKTYEQYV. The CDR3 nucleotides are TGTGCTAGCAGGCAGGACAAGACCTACGAGCAGTACGTC.

The chain couples TRBV28 to TRBJ1-4; 7 positions match TRBD1. The CDR3 has 15 residues. J lost 8 bases, V lost 3 bases, and 9 bases had no gene match. Looked up from germline, CDR1 is MDHEN and CDR2 is SYDVKM. The CDR3 DNA is TGTGCCAGCAGTTTGGTACAGGGGACGGGCGAAAAACTGTTTTTT. Its protein is CASSLVQGTGEKLFF. The full variable domain, in which reference TRBV28 and TRBJ1-4 provide the parts outside the CDR3, is DVKVTQSSRYLVKRTGEKVFLECVQDMDHENMFWYRQDPGLGLRLIYFSYDVKMKEKGDIPEGYSVSREKKERFSLILESASTNQTSMYLCASSLVQGTGEKLFFGSGTQLSVL.

The chain carries TRBV28 and TRBJ1-1; D perhaps matches TRBD1 (6 bases). V was cut by 4 bases and J by 5 bases, with 17 bases left in between. The CDR3 has 15 residues. Germline-derived CDR1 and CDR2 are MDHEN and SYDVKM. The CDR3 DNA is TGTGCCAGCAGTTCCAGGGGCAGGGGATTTACTGAAGCTTTCTTT. It is translated as CASSSRGRGFTEAFF.

The gene calls are TRBV5-1 and TRBJ2-2, with 15 nucleotides matching TRBD2. Trimming cost V 8 bases and J 0 bases; bases outside gene matches: 14. The CDR3 loop spans 20 amino acids. The germline V gene has CDR1 SGHRS and CDR2 YFSETQ. The CDR3 DNA reads TGCGCCAGTATGCAAATCCCGGGACTAGCGGGAGGCACGAACACCGGGGAGCTGTTTTTT. It specifies CASMQIPGLAGGTNTGELFF.

The chain employs TRBV25-1 and TRBJ2-5, with no clear D. The CDR3 loop spans 16 amino acids. Germline lookup yields CDR1 MGHDK and CDR2 SYGVNS. Trimming stripped 4 bases from V and 2 bases from J, with 17 bases between. As DNA, the CDR3 is TGTGCCAGCAGTGGGTTTGTAGTCCGCCCACAAGAGACCCAGTACTTC. Its protein is CASSGFVVRPQETQYF.

V is TRBV27 and J is TRBJ1-2; TRBD1 is a possible D gene (5 bases). This CDR3 region has 13 residues. V dropped 5 bases and J dropped 4 bases, with 11 bases sitting between them. Germline V lookup: CDR1 MNHEY, CDR2 SMNVEV (reference sequence). The CDR3 nucleotides read TGTGCCAGCAGTCCCCGGGGGTTCTATGGCTACACCTTC. Protein product: CASSPRGFYGYTF.

This sequence joins TRBV6-5 and TRBJ2-3; D unclear. V lost 6 bases, J lost 0 bases, and 10 bases lay in between. This CDR3 has 14 amino acids. Germline CDR1 is MNHEY and CDR2 is SVGAGI. The CDR3 DNA follows: TGTGCCAGCAGAACGGGTTTTAGCACAGATACGCAGTATTTT. Its protein is CASRTGFSTDTQYF.

The V gene is TRBV10-3, the J gene TRBJ1-4; 11 bases are a match to TRBD1. Germline CDR1 is ENHRY and CDR2 is SYGVKD. The J segment lost 0 bases and the V segment lost 6 bases, leaving 9 bases of the junction unmatched. The CDR3 sequence is 18 residues long. CDR3 nucleotide sequence: TGTGCCATCAGCCGGGGACAGGGGGTGCGTTCAACTAATGAAAAACTGTTTTTT. Protein sequence: CAISRGQGVRSTNEKLFF.

The genes are TRBV7-2 and TRBJ1-5; TRBD1 agrees at 10 bases. Looked up from germline, CDR1 is SGHTA and CDR2 is FQGNSA. The CDR3 is made up of 15 amino acids. V gave up 5 bases and J gave up 4 bases; unmatched junction bases: 5. The CDR3 sequence: CASSPGQGWNQPQHF. The CDR3 nucleotides read TGTGCCAGCAGCCCGGGACAGGGGTGGAATCAGCCCCAGCATTTT.

The rearrangement links TRBV7-2 to TRBJ2-7; 7 nucleotides agree with TRBD1. Trimming removed 4 bases from V and 0 bases from J; junction bases left unmatched: 6. The CDR3 sequence is 15 residues long. Per the germline V gene, CDR1 is SGHTA and CDR2 is FQGNSA. The CDR3 DNA follows: TGTGCCAGCAGCTCCGACAGGGCCGGCTCCTACGAGCAGTACGTC. This gives the protein CASSSDRAGSYEQYV.

The CDR3 bases are TGTGCCAGCAGCCAAGAATTAATAGCCCCCGGGGAGCTGTTTTTT. Its protein is CASSQELIAPGELFF. The genes are TRBV4-2 and TRBJ2-2; D not certain. Germline V gene sequence: CDR1 LGHNA, CDR2 YNFKEQ. The CDR3 spans 15 residues. Trimming pared 0 bases from V and 6 bases from J, leaving 11 bases between.

The chain employs TRBV11-3 and TRBJ2-7; tentative D call: TRBD2 (5 bases). Germline V gene lookup returns CDR1 SGHNT and CDR2 YENEEA. The CDR3 is 13 amino acids. Trimming shortened V by 1 base and J by 9 bases, and 13 bases separated the two germline ends. The CDR3 sequence is CASSLVSEAPQYV. In DNA, the CDR3 is TGTGCCAGCAGCTTAGTGTCGGAGGCCCCGCAGTACGTC.

The genes are TRBV7-3 and TRBJ2-7; the D gene is possibly TRBD2 (6 bases). V was clipped by 5 bases and J by 6 bases, with 23 bases between them. Germline V gene data show CDR1 as SGHTA and CDR2 as FQGTGA. The length of the CDR3 is 16 residues. The chain's CDR3 is CASSPRPGLPSGEQYF. The CDR3 nucleotides read TGTGCCAGCAGCCCGCGCCCCGGACTACCCTCCGGCGAGCAGTACTTC.

This rearrangement joins TRBV28 to TRBJ1-2, with unresolved D. CDR3 size: 13 residues. V was cut by 10 bases and J by 2 bases, with 14 bases left in between. Germline V CDR1 and CDR2: MDHEN, SYDVKM. Here the CDR3 DNA reads TGTGCCACCAAGGGAGGGCCCAACTATGGCTACACCTTC. Its protein product is CATKGGPNYGYTF.

The CDR3 loop is CASGRTSGDYNEQFF. CDR3 nucleotide sequence: TGTGCCAGCGGAAGAACTAGCGGGGACTACAATGAGCAGTTCTTC. The V call is TRBV2, the J call TRBJ2-1; 10 nucleotides align to TRBD2. Germline CDR1 and CDR2: SNHLY and FYNNEI. V shed 8 bases and J 3 bases; nucleotides not matched to a gene: 7. The CDR3 spans 15 residues. Using reference TRBV2 and TRBJ2-1 for the parts outside the CDR3, the full variable domain is EPEVTQTPSHQVTQMGQEVILRCVPISNHLYFYWYRQILGQKVEFLVSFYNNEISEKSEIFDDQFSVERPDGSNFTLKIRSTKLEDSAMYFCASGRTSGDYNEQFFGPGTRLTVL.

The V and J genes are TRBV19 and TRBJ1-1; D gene ambiguous. CDR3 size: 13 residues. Germline values: CDR1 LNHDA, CDR2 SQIVND (reference sequence). V was pared by 6 bases and J by 0 bases, with 8 bases between. CDR3 loop: CASSSQMNTEAFF. CDR3 in DNA: TGTGCCAGTAGCTCCCAGATGAACACTGAAGCTTTCTTT.

V and J are TRBV30 and TRBJ2-1; TRBD2 might be the D (6 bases). Deletions cut 4 bases from V and 5 bases from J, with 12 bases between. The length of the CDR3 is 13 residues. CDR1 and CDR2 from the germline V gene are GTSNPN and SVGIG (reference sequence). The CDR3 DNA is TGTGCCTGGAATATTGTAGCGGACAATGAGCAGTTCTTC. It translates to CAWNIVADNEQFF.

This chain joins TRBV4-3 and TRBJ2-2; perhaps TRBD1 as D (6 bases). Trimming took off 4 bases at V and 4 bases at J, with 13 bases between the two ends. Germline lookup yields CDR1 LGHNA and CDR2 YSLEER. CDR3 length: 15 amino acids. CDR3 bases: TGCGCCAGCAGCCCCTACAGGGATTCCACCGGGGAGCTGTTTTTT. This encodes CASSPYRDSTGELFF.